This T cell receptor beta chain was identified in a study of blood T cell repertoires in COVID-19. Study-level information: Donors in the United States, Italy and Spain gave samples during acute or convalescent COVID-19.

Individuals drawn from 24 US areas were about 18 to 90 years old. Here immunoSEQ multiplex PCR was the method, and the copy in TCRdb shows in-frame clones only, minus some. The sample carries roughly 300,000 clones, more than 75% recorded once. The sequence was obtained from a woman aged 25 to 39 who had recovered from COVID-19. Specimen: PBMCs or T cells enriched from blood (not recorded which).

CDR3 region: CATDRGTYNEQFF. CDR3 nucleotides: TGTGCCACAGACAGGGGGACCTACAATGAGCAGTTCTTC. V and J are TRBV10-3 and TRBJ2-1; 9 bases fit TRBD1. With 10 bases clipped from V and 2 bases from J, the junction kept 3 bases outside the gene matches. CDR1 and CDR2 from the germline V gene are ENHRY and SYGVKD. CDR3 length: 13 amino acids.